This T cell receptor (beta chain) was sequenced in a study of blood T cells in healthy people across ages. Study observations and caveats: Roughly linear age-related decline in beta diversity appeared, significant by age roughly 40. No conclusive comparison of naive versus antigen-experienced cells was possible with unsorted PBMCs.

Concerning this clonotype: Its antigen is not identified.

Samples had at least 6.5 million PBMCs isolated from them. For the second PCR, which ran for about 7 to 12 cycles, a sample-barcoded 5' primer and a J-beta primer mix were used. MiXCR, run by TCRdb on the 5' RACE reads, gives a single entry per CDR3 protein. The sample lists around 1,600,000 distinct CDR3 sequences, 40% to 45% occurring once. The CDR3 is 13 amino acids. V lost 6 bases to trimming and J lost 0 bases, with 9 bases between them. Germline CDR1 DFQATT, CDR2 SNEGSKA (reference sequence). Sample: blood. The clonotype originates from a woman under 30 in good health. This rearrangement joins TRBV20-1 to TRBJ2-1; D is unresolved. In DNA, the CDR3 is TGCAGTGCGGGGATGAGCTCCTACAATGAGCAGTTCTTC. Its translation is CSAGMSSYNEQFF.